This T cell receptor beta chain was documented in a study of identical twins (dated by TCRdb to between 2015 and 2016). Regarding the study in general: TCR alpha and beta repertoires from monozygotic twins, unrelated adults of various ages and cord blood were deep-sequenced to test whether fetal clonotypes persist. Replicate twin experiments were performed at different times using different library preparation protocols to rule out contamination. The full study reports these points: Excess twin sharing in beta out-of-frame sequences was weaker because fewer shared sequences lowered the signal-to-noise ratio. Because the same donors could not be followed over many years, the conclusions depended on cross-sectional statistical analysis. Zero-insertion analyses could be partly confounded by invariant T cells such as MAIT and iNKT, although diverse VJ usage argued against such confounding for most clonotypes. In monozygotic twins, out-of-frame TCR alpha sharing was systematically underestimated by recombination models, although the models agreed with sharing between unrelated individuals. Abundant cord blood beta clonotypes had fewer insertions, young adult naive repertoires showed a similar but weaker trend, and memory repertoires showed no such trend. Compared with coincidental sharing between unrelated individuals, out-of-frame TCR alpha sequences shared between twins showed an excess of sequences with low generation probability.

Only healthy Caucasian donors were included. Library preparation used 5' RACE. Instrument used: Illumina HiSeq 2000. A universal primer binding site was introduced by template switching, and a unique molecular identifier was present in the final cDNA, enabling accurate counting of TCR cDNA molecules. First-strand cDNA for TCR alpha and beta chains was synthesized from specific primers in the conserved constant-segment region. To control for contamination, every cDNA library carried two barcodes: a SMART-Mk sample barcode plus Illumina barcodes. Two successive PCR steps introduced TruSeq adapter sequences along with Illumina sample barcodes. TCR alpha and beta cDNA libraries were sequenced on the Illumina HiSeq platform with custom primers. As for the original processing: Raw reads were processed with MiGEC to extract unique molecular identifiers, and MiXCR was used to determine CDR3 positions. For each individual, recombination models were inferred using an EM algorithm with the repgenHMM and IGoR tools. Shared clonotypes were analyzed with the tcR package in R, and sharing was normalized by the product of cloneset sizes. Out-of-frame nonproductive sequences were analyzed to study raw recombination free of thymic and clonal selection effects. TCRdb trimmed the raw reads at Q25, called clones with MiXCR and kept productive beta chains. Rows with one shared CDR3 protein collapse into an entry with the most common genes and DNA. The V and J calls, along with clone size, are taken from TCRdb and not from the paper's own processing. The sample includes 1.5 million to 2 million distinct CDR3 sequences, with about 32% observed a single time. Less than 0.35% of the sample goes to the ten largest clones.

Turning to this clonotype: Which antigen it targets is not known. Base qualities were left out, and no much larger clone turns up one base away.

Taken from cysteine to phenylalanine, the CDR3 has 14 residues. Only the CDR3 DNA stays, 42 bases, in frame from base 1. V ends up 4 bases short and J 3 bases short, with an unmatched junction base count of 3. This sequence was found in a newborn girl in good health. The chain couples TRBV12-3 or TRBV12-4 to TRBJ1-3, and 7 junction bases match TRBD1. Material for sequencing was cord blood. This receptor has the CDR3 CASSYRGGGNTIYF. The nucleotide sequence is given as TGTGCCAGCAGTTACAGGGGAGGTGGAAACACCATATATTTT.